The 27 T cell receptor beta chains reported below all come from one sample, sequenced in a study of cytomegalovirus exposure and HLA in healthy donors. PCR was performed using 60 Vbeta and 13 Jbeta primers. Clones were sequenced by immunoSEQ multiplex PCR, and TCRdb holds only the in-frame ones, with some missing. The sample lists about 190,000 clones, 70% to 90% occurring once. The sequencing sample was made of PBMCs. The receptors come from a woman aged 18-29 years in good health and CMV-seronegative.

This clone was picked up one time. This chain links TRBV10-3 with TRBJ1-5; D may be TRBD1 (5 bases). Trimming stripped 0 bases from V and 4 bases from J, with 10 bases between. CDR1 is ENHRY and CDR2 is SYGVKD in the germline V gene. CDR3 length equals 15 residues. The CDR3 DNA is TGTGCCATCAGTGAGTCGGAGGGGAGGAATCAGCCCCAGCATTTT. Amino acids: CAISESEGRNQPQHF.

The chain is built from TRBV4-2 and TRBJ2-3, with D tentatively TRBD2 (6 bases). The germline gives CDR1 LGHNA, CDR2 YNFKEQ. Trimming cost V 0 bases and J 6 bases, with 13 bases left between them. CDR3 length: 15 amino acids. CDR3 bases: TGTGCCAGCAGCCAAGATCCCCCTCTAGCGGATACGCAGTATTTT. As protein: CASSQDPPLADTQYF.

The chain employs TRBV15 and TRBJ2-7; a possible D gene is TRBD2 (5 bases). Deletions cut 0 bases from V and 3 bases from J, with 12 bases between. Germline CDR1 LNHNV, CDR2 YYDKDF (reference sequence). The CDR3 is 15 residues long. DNA of the CDR3: TGTGCCACCAGCAGAGATCGGGGAACCTTCTACGAGCAGTACTTC. This codes for CATSRDRGTFYEQYF.

The CDR3 here is CASSFLIGQGEAFF. The CDR3 DNA is TGTGCCAGCAGTTTTCTCATAGGACAGGGTGAAGCTTTCTTT. The chain combines TRBV6-5 with TRBJ1-1, with TRBD1 matching over 8 bases. This CDR3 is built from 14 residues. V was clipped by 4 bases and J by 7 bases; unmatched bases: 8. Germline CDR1 and CDR2: MNHEY and SVGAGI.

The chain recombines TRBV27 with TRBJ2-3; 9 bases are a match to TRBD1. V lost 6 bases to trimming and J lost 4 bases; unmatched junction nucleotides: 8. This CDR3 is 15 amino acids long. Germline values: CDR1 MNHEY, CDR2 SMNVEV (reference sequence). CDR3 sequence: CASRYGDREPDTQYF. The CDR3 DNA follows: TGTGCCAGCAGGTACGGGGACAGGGAGCCAGATACGCAGTATTTT.

This chain connects TRBV5-1 to TRBJ2-2, with 10 bases aligning to TRBD1. Per the germline V gene, CDR1 is SGHRS and CDR2 is YFSETQ. The CDR3 totals 17 residues. Trimming removed 2 bases from V and 5 bases from J; junction bases left unmatched: 9. The CDR3 region is CASSLISGTGDTGELFF. The CDR3 DNA reads as TGCGCCAGCAGCTTAATCTCCGGGACAGGGGATACCGGGGAGCTGTTTTTT. Full variable domain (missing parts from reference TRBV5-1 and TRBJ2-2): KAGVTQTPRYLIKTRGQQVTLSCSPISGHRSVSWYQQTPGQGLQFLFEYFSETQRNKGNFPGRFSGRQFSNSRSEMNVSTLELGDSALYLCASSLISGTGDTGELFFGEGSRLTVL.

V and J are TRBV6-5 and TRBJ2-3, with D possibly matching TRBD1 (6 bases). CDR1 and CDR2 from the germline V gene are MNHEY and SVGAGI. The CDR3 length is 14 residues. V was shortened by 2 bases and J by 2 bases, with 8 bases between the two germline ends. The CDR3 nucleotides read TGTGCCAGCAGTTACCGGGACAACACAGATACGCAGTATTTT. Its protein is CASSYRDNTDTQYF.

This clone was seen only a few times. The gene calls are TRBV6-1 and TRBJ2-3, with a tentative D call TRBD2 (6 bases). CDR1 is MNHNS and CDR2 is SASEGT in the germline V gene. This CDR3 has 14 residues. With 5 bases removed from V and 6 bases from J, the gap between germline ends came to 15 bases. The CDR3 DNA sequence: TGTGCCAGCAGTTATAGCGGAGGGGCGGATACGCAGTATTTT. Protein sequence: CASSYSGGADTQYF.

The genes are TRBV30 and TRBJ2-7; 9 bases match TRBD2. J was trimmed by 6 bases and V by 6 bases; bases with no gene match: 12. The CDR3 runs to 14 residues. Per the germline V gene, CDR1 is GTSNPN and CDR2 is SVGIG (reference sequence). Here the CDR3 DNA reads TGTGCCTGCCCCCGCGGGGGGGTCGGGCGCGAGCAGTACTTC. It encodes CACPRGGVGREQYF.

This sequence joins TRBV6-5 and TRBJ1-4, with 8 bases that match TRBD1. Germline values: CDR1 MNHEY, CDR2 SVGAGI. The V segment lost 11 bases and the J segment 7 bases; nucleotides outside the gene matches: 9. The CDR3 runs 13 residues. CDR3 nucleotide sequence: TGTGCCGCCAAGACAGGGGAGGGTGAAAAACTGTTTTTT. Translation gives CAAKTGEGEKLFF.

This clone was seen just once. The chain uses TRBV11-2 and TRBJ2-5; no clear D gene. The CDR3 runs 12 residues. Germline V CDR1 and CDR2: SGHAT, FQNNGV. Trimming removed 4 bases from V and 4 bases from J, with 7 bases in between. CDR3 in amino acids: CASSSSGETQYF. The DNA for the CDR3 is TGTGCCAGCAGCTCTAGTGGAGAGACCCAGTACTTC.

The CDR3 reads CSVTKYTEAFF. The CDR3 DNA reads TGCAGCGTCACAAAGTACACTGAAGCTTTCTTT. The V gene is TRBV29-1, the J gene TRBJ1-1; D remains unclear. CDR3 size: 11 residues. V lost 6 bases to trimming and J lost 3 bases, with 8 bases between them. Germline CDR1 SQVTM, CDR2 ANQGSEA.

The V gene is TRBV28, the J gene TRBJ2-2; 7 nucleotides line up with TRBD1. J was trimmed by 3 bases and V by 4 bases; bases with no gene match: 17. The CDR3 has 19 residues. Germline CDR1 and CDR2: MDHEN and SYDVKM. CDR3 residues: CASSSPRQGKWGDTGELFF. The CDR3 region has the DNA TGTGCCAGCAGTTCCCCGAGACAGGGAAAATGGGGAGACACCGGGGAGCTGTTTTTT.

Here the CDR3 reads CASSPLSGEAFF. For the CDR3, the DNA is TGTGCCAGCAGTCCCCTGTCCGGGGAAGCTTTCTTT. The rearrangement joins TRBV27 to TRBJ1-1; no firm D call. Trimming left V 5 bases short and J 8 bases short, with 12 bases between. The CDR3 sequence is 12 residues long. In germline, CDR1 is MNHEY, CDR2 SMNVEV (reference sequence).

This chain uses TRBV5-4 with TRBJ2-7; perhaps TRBD1 as D (6 bases). Germline V lookup: CDR1 SGHNT, CDR2 YYREEE (reference sequence). The length of the CDR3 is 15 residues. V gave up 5 bases and J gave up 9 bases, with 24 bases separating them. The CDR3 DNA reads as TGTGCCAGCAGTTCTCCCTCATCGACAGGCGAAATGCAGTACTTC. Protein product: CASSSPSSTGEMQYF.

This chain connects TRBV18 to TRBJ2-7, with D maybe TRBD1 (6 bases). Between the trimmed V and J ends, which lost 5 bases and 2 bases, there was a span of 10 bases. The CDR3 has 13 residues. CDR1 and CDR2 (germline): KGHSH, LQKENI. This chain's CDR3 is CASSTDRTYEQYF. CDR3 coding DNA: TGTGCCAGCTCAACTGACAGGACCTACGAGCAGTACTTC.

The chain joins TRBV28 to TRBJ1-4; 7 bases match TRBD1. The trim removed 5 bases at V and 6 bases at J, leaving 9 bases unmatched. Germline CDR1 MDHEN, CDR2 SYDVKM. The CDR3 has 15 residues. Written as DNA, the CDR3 is TGTGCCAGCAGTCCGTGGACAGGAAACTATGAAAAACTGTTTTTT. Amino acid sequence: CASSPWTGNYEKLFF.

This CDR3 reads CASRPGQGRVGELFF. Written as DNA, the CDR3 is TGTGCCAGCAGGCCGGGACAGGGTAGGGTCGGGGAGCTGTTTTTT. The V and J genes are TRBV2 and TRBJ2-2, with 9 nucleotides matching TRBD1. CDR1 is SNHLY and CDR2 is FYNNEI in the germline V gene. J was trimmed by 7 bases and V by 6 bases; bases with no gene match: 9. CDR3 length: 15 residues.

The chain has TRBV10-3 and TRBJ2-2, with D perhaps TRBD1 (5 bases). The CDR3 is 16 amino acids. CDR1 and CDR2 from the germline V gene are ENHRY and SYGVKD. Trimming removed 5 bases at V and 0 bases at J, with 13 bases between. CDR3: CAISLTTDANTGELFF. In nucleotides, the CDR3 is TGTGCCATCAGTCTGACGACAGACGCGAACACCGGGGAGCTGTTTTTT.

The chain combines TRBV5-4 with TRBJ2-1; 7 bases are a match to TRBD2. V was pared by 4 bases and J by 0 bases, with 7 bases of the junction left unmatched. This CDR3 contains 16 residues. Germline V CDR1 and CDR2: SGHNT, YYREEE (reference sequence). CDR3 nucleotides: TGTGCCAGCAGCGAGAACGGGGGGAGCTCCTACAATGAGCAGTTCTTC. This encodes CASSENGGSSYNEQFF.

The chain links TRBV28 to TRBJ2-5; 9 nucleotides align to TRBD1. V trimming: 10 bases; J trimming: 5 bases; junction bases outside the gene matches: 14. The CDR3 is 15 amino acids. Germline loops: CDR1 MDHEN, CDR2 SYDVKM. CDR3: CATRGNRGPLETQYF. In DNA form, the CDR3 reads TGTGCCACCAGAGGGAACAGGGGGCCCTTGGAGACCCAGTACTTC.

This chain uses TRBV5-1 with TRBJ2-7, with 7 bases identical to TRBD2. The CDR3 loop spans 15 amino acids. The ends lost 1 base at V and 7 bases at J; junction bases unmatched: 11. Germline-derived CDR1 and CDR2 are SGHRS and YFSETQ. Here the CDR3 reads CASSLYTAGTVEQYF. The DNA of the CDR3 is TGCGCCAGCAGCTTGTATACAGCGGGAACTGTAGAGCAGTACTTC.

The rearrangement joins TRBV9 to TRBJ1-2; D might be TRBD1 (6 bases). The V gene lost 6 bases and the J gene lost 7 bases, with 16 bases spanning the gap. Germline lookup yields CDR1 SGDLS and CDR2 YYNGEE. The CDR3 runs to 13 residues. The CDR3 here is CASTLGGGSGYTF. The CDR3 bases are TGTGCCAGCACCTTAGGGGGGGGCAGTGGCTACACCTTC.

The chain uses TRBV7-2 and TRBJ2-1, with 7 bases that match TRBD2. CDR1 SGHTA and CDR2 FQGNSA come from the germline V gene. Germline trimming cut 1 base from V and 4 bases from J; bases unmatched to any gene: 7. This CDR3 has 16 residues. Written as DNA, the CDR3 is TGTGCCAGCAGCTTAGGGTCGGGAGGACCATACAATGAGCAGTTCTTC. It specifies CASSLGSGGPYNEQFF. Drawing the rest from reference TRBV7-2 and TRBJ2-1, the complete variable domain is GAGVSQSPSNKVTEKGKDVELRCDPISGHTALYWYRQSLGQGLEFLIYFQGNSAPDKSGLPSDRFSAERTGGSVSTLTIQRTQQEDSAVYLCASSLGSGGPYNEQFFGPGTRLTVL.

The rearrangement uses TRBV4-2 and TRBJ2-2, with D possibly TRBD2 on 5 matching bases. The CDR3 sequence is 15 residues long. From germline, CDR1 is LGHNA and CDR2 YNFKEQ. The V end was cut by 0 bases, the J end by 7 bases, with 12 bases between. As DNA, the CDR3 is TGTGCCAGCAGCCAAGATCGGATCAGCGGCGGGGAGCTGTTTTTT. Protein product: CASSQDRISGGELFF.

This rearrangement joins TRBV18 to TRBJ1-5; 7 nucleotides agree with TRBD1. J lost 5 bases, V lost 4 bases, and 2 bases had no gene match. The CDR3 has 13 amino acids. Germline lookup yields CDR1 KGHSH and CDR2 LQKENI. The CDR3 here is CASSRDSDQPQHF. The CDR3 nucleotides read TGTGCCAGCTCACGGGACAGCGATCAGCCCCAGCATTTT.

The CDR3 DNA follows: TGTGCCAGCAGGGAACCCGGGACTCGGCAGTTCTTC. Encoded protein: CASREPGTRQFF. This sequence joins TRBV7-9 and TRBJ2-1; D possibly corresponds to TRBD2 (6 bases). V was clipped by 6 bases and J by 12 bases, with 15 bases between them. The CDR3 consists of 12 residues. Per germline, CDR1 SEHNR and CDR2 FQNEAQ (reference sequence).